This TCR beta chain comes out of a study of early T cells in non-severe SARS-CoV-2 infection listed by TCRdb under 2021. Turning to the overall study: Bulk RNA from unsorted whole blood was used for TCR sequencing, so alpha and beta chains could not be paired.

This clonotype was observed at least ten times. This clone's antigen is unknown. Base qualities were left out, and no much larger clone turns up one base away. The paper as a whole reports these results and caveats: VDJdb matching was skewed toward anti-spike CD8 responses and likely underestimated virus-specific expansions by missing private and CD4 specificities.

Library method: 5' RACE. Instrument used: NextSeq 500. Unique molecular identifiers were attached to individual cDNA molecules in the TCR library protocol so that sequencing error and PCR bias could be corrected. TCR alpha and beta chains were both sequenced, and the abundances of alpha and beta sequences in each sample were closely correlated with each other. As for how the authors treated the data: Decombinator V4 was used to perform V gene, J gene and CDR3 annotation of TCR sequences. TCRs were defined as expanded if a significant change between any two time points was detected under a Poisson model with p below 0.0001. TCR abundances were normalised to the total number of TCRs sequenced per sample and expressed as counts per million. TRAV1-2 paired with TRAJ12, TRAJ20 or TRAJ33 defined MAIT TCRs, while TRAV10 paired with TRAJ18 defined iNKT TCRs. A search of VDJdb, accessed on 1 November 2021, was run for TCRs annotated to CMV, EBV and SARS-CoV-2, with TCRs annotated for multiple antigens excluded. TCRdb trimmed public reads at Q25 via fastp, called clones via MiXCR and kept in-frame beta chains. Rows are combined by CDR3 protein, so each entry shows the most common genes and DNA. The V and J calls shown here were made by TCRdb, not taken from the authors' results. The table for this sample lists about 100,000 distinct CDR3 sequences; 12% of them were counted only once. Less than 3.5% of the sample is held by the ten biggest clonotypes.

Including cysteine and phenylalanine, the CDR3 has 12 amino acids. The DNA shown is the 36-base CDR3, in frame from base 1. V gives up 6 bases and J gives up 12 bases, and the segment between their germline ends measures 18 bases. From a lookup of the germline V gene (reference sequence), CDR1 and CDR2 are LGHDT and YNNKEL. Set within a cohort of healthcare workers in London, UK, this nested case-control study involved weekly PCR testing of nasopharyngeal swabs along with blood sampling. Between 23 and 31 March 2020, the week of the UK lockdown, healthcare workers were enrolled and then followed up weekly for as long as 16 weeks.

The sample taken for sequencing was whole blood. The chain links TRBV3-1 with TRBJ2-7; the D region is possibly TRBD1 or TRBD2, each matching across 5 bases. The receptor comes from an adult who was a healthcare worker with PCR-confirmed SARS-CoV-2 infection or an uninfected control (not recorded which). The nucleotide sequence reads TGTGCCAGCAGACCGGGGACCGCCGCTTTGTACTTC. Its protein product is CASRPGTAALYF.